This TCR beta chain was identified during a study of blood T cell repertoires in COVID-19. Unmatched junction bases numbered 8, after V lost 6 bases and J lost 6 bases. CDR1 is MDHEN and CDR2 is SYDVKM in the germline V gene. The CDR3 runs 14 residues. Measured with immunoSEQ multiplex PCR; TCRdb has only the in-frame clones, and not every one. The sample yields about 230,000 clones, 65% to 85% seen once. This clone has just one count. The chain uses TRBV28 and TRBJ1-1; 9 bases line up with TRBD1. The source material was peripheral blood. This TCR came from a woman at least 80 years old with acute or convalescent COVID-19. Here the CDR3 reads CASSPQGAGAEAFF. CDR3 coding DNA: TGTGCCAGCAGCCCACAGGGGGCGGGCGCTGAAGCTTTCTTT.